Presented here are 16 T cell receptor beta chains from one specimen sequenced in a study of spatial heterogeneity in lung cancer. TCRdb reprocessed the 5' RACE reads via MiXCR and lists one record per CDR3 protein. The sample has 45,000 or so distinct CDR3 sequences, roughly 12% seen once. The time point is: sample taken at primary tumor resection. Material for sequencing was whole RNA from tumor, nontumor lung or frozen PBMC, left unsorted. The sequencing used PBMCs, collected at surgery. The receptors were gathered from a female donor with early-stage non-small cell lung cancer.

This clonotype was picked up one time. This rearrangement joins TRBV5-6 to TRBJ2-5, with D perhaps TRBD1 (5 bases). Looked up from germline, CDR1 is SGHDT and CDR2 is YYEEEE. The CDR3 totals 16 residues. V was pared by 4 bases and J by 0 bases, with 16 bases between. CDR3 loop: CASSTTEGEYQETQYF. The CDR3 bases are TGTGCCAGCAGCACTACAGAAGGGGAATACCAAGAGACCCAGTACTTC.

J is TRBJ2-7 and V is TRBV19, with D unclear. Germline values: CDR1 LNHDA, CDR2 SQIVND (reference sequence). V lost 7 bases, J lost 2 bases, and 12 bases lay in between. The CDR3 is 13 residues long. In DNA form, the CDR3 reads TGTGCCAGTAATACCGGACGGACCTACGAGCAGTACTTC. Amino acid sequence: CASNTGRTYEQYF.

This clonotype was counted many times. V and J are TRBV14 and TRBJ2-1, with 9 bases that match TRBD1. This CDR3 is 16 amino acids long. The trim removed 5 bases at V and 4 bases at J, leaving 9 bases unmatched. Looked up from germline, CDR1 is SGHDN and CDR2 is FVKESK. In DNA, the CDR3 is TGTGCCAGCAGCTCAAGACGACAGGGGGGGTACAATGAGCAGTTCTTC. Amino acids: CASSSRRQGGYNEQFF. Supplemented by reference TRBV14 and TRBJ2-1, the full variable domain reads EAGVTQFPSHSVIEKGQTVTLRCDPISGHDNLYWYRRVMGKEIKFLLHFVKESKQDESGMPNNRFLAERTGGTYSTLKVQPAELEDSGVYFCASSSRRQGGYNEQFFGPGTRLTVL.

The V call is TRBV5-5, the J call TRBJ1-2; 11 positions agree with TRBD1. The V gene end was trimmed by 4 bases and the J gene end by 8 bases; junction bases not matched to a gene: 7. The CDR3 sequence is 14 residues long. The germline V gene has CDR1 SGHKS and CDR2 YYEKEE (reference sequence). CDR3 sequence: CASSRDRGMGGYTF. DNA of the CDR3: TGTGCCAGCAGCAGGGACAGGGGGATGGGAGGCTACACCTTC. Full variable domain (missing parts from reference TRBV5-5 and TRBJ1-2): DAGVTQSPTHLIKTRGQQVTLRCSPISGHKSVSWYQQVLGQGPQFIFQYYEKEERGRGNFPDRFSARQFPNYSSELNVNALLLGDSALYLCASSRDRGMGGYTFGSGTRLTVV.

Only a few counts were recorded for this clonotype. V usage is TRBV19 and J usage is TRBJ1-6; D is possibly TRBD1 (6 bases). V shed 2 bases and J shed 8 bases, with 13 bases lying between them. The germline gives CDR1 LNHDA, CDR2 SQIVND (reference sequence). The CDR3 is 15 residues long. In nucleotides, the CDR3 is TGTGCCAGTAGTATAACCGGCAGGGGATATTCACCCCTCCACTTT. Its protein product is CASSITGRGYSPLHF.

This clonotype was found many times. This CDR3 reads CSVKGQGLNTEAFF. CDR3 sequence (DNA): TGCAGCGTAAAGGGTCAGGGGCTGAACACTGAAGCTTTCTTT. The chain couples TRBV29-1 to TRBJ1-1, with D possibly being TRBD1 (6 bases). Trimming took 6 bases from V and 0 from J, leaving 14 bases between them. In germline, CDR1 is SQVTM, CDR2 ANQGSEA. The CDR3 totals 14 residues.

This clonotype was counted at least ten times. The chain couples TRBV29-1 to TRBJ1-1; TRBD1 matches at 7 bases. The germline V gene encodes CDR1 SQVTM and CDR2 ANQGSEA. J was trimmed by 5 bases and V by 6 bases; bases with no gene match: 3. The CDR3 length is 11 residues. DNA of the CDR3: TGCAGCGTACAGGGGAAGACTGAAGCTTTCTTT. Amino acids: CSVQGKTEAFF.

This clonotype was seen only a few times. Without the conserved terminal phenylalanine or tryptophan, this CDR3 likely stems from a read error. The DNA is left out, because the CDR3 cannot be placed on it with certainty; the CDR3 is given as TCRdb lists it. This chain links TRBV29-1 with TRBJ2-5. Both ends counted, the CDR3 spans 10 residues. Per germline, CDR1 SQVTM and CDR2 ANQGSEA. The CDR3 is CSVEDGSFYL.

The gene calls are TRBV7-9 and TRBJ2-3; maybe TRBD1 (6 bases). This CDR3 region has 12 residues. The ends were cut back, 6 bases at V and 6 bases at J, with 10 bases in the middle. Germline CDR1 and CDR2: SEHNR and FQNEAQ (reference sequence). CDR3 protein: CASSRQGDTQYF. In nucleotides, the CDR3 is TGTGCCAGCAGTCGTCAGGGGGATACGCAGTATTTT.

The CDR3 region is CSVDAGNTGELFF. CDR3 nucleotides: TGCAGCGTTGACGCGGGTAACACCGGGGAGCTGTTTTTT. J is TRBJ2-2 and V is TRBV29-1, with a weak D call TRBD2 (5 bases). The length of the CDR3 is 13 residues. V lost 3 bases, J lost 2 bases, and 7 bases lay in between. Germline V CDR1 and CDR2: SQVTM, ANQGSEA.

This clonotype was found many times. The rearrangement uses TRBV10-2 and TRBJ1-1; D gene uncertain. This CDR3 has 12 amino acids. Germline V gives CDR1 WSHSY, CDR2 SAAADI. The V end was cut by 7 bases, the J end by 1 base, with 7 bases between. As DNA, the CDR3 is TGCGCCAGCACTACGGGGAACACTGAAGCTTTCTTT. Amino acids: CASTTGNTEAFF.

A few counts support this clonotype. The rearrangement uses TRBV23-1 and TRBJ2-5; TRBD1 matches at 8 bases. TRBV23-1 is filed as an ORF, its function uncertain. V was pared by 3 bases and J by 3 bases, with 3 bases of the junction left unmatched. This CDR3 has 14 amino acids. CDR3 amino acids: CASSQLTGEETQYF. Written as DNA, the CDR3 is TGCGCCAGCAGTCAGCTGACAGGGGAAGAGACCCAGTACTTC.

The chain uses TRBV27 and TRBJ2-3, with TRBD1 matching over 8 bases. CDR1 is MNHEY and CDR2 is SMNVEV in the germline V gene (reference sequence). The trim removed 8 bases at V and 4 bases at J, leaving 8 bases unmatched. This CDR3 spans 14 amino acids. CDR3 bases: TGTGCCAGCGGCCCATGGACAGGGTCAGATACGCAGTATTTT. Protein: CASGPWTGSDTQYF.

Comments on this clonotype: A much larger clone is a single base away; this may be a read error. Here the CDR3 DNA reads TGCGCCAGCATCTTGGCCGCTAGCGGGGGGGGCACAGATACGCAGTATTTT. This codes for CASILAASGGGTDTQYF. This chain joins TRBV5-1 and TRBJ2-3, with 12 bases identical to TRBD2. The CDR3 covers 17 residues. CDR1 and CDR2 from the germline V gene are SGHRS and YFSETQ. The entire variable domain, with the rest obtained from reference TRBV5-1 and TRBJ2-3, is as follows: KAGVTQTPRYLIKTRGQQVTLSCSPISGHRSVSWYQQTPGQGLQFLFEYFSETQRNKGNFPGRFSGRQFSNSRSEMNVSTLELGDSALYLCASILAASGGGTDTQYFGPGTRLTVL.

This clonotype appeared many times. The chain recombines TRBV7-6 with TRBJ1-4, with 12 nucleotides matching TRBD1. The length of the CDR3 is 18 residues. CDR1 and CDR2 (germline): SGHVS, FNYEAQ. With V trimmed by 5 bases and J by 0 bases, 7 bases remained unmatched. CDR3 DNA sequence: TGTGCCAGCAGCACGGGACAGGGGGCCCTCGCAACTAATGAAAAACTGTTTTTT. Its translation: CASSTGQGALATNEKLFF.

This clonotype is labeled medium-sized. A single base separates this from a much larger clone, so it may be a read error. The chain recombines TRBV6-5 with TRBJ1-2; D ambiguous. There are 13 residues in the CDR3. Germline-derived CDR1 and CDR2 are MNHEY and SVGAGI. This chain's CDR3 is CASSFGDKYGDTF. CDR3 bases: TGTGCCAGCAGTTTTGGAGACAAATATGGCGACACCTTC.